The clone carrying this T cell receptor beta chain was seen a few times. The target antigen is unknown. The investigators reverse transcribed all of the isolated RNA, so they sequenced expressed TCRB transcripts. Profiled with immunoSEQ multiplex PCR; TCRdb holds only in-frame clones, not every one. The table shows 680,000 or so clones, with roughly a sixth occurring only once. This specimen comes from a study of beta chain features in type 1 diabetes. Study-level findings and limits: Comparison showed that naive, central memory and Treg TCRB repertoires appeared more similar among patients than among healthy donors.

V shed 2 bases and J shed 9 bases, with 7 bases lying between them. The V gene's germline CDR1 is SEHNR and CDR2 FQNEAQ (reference sequence). The CDR3 is 11 amino acids. The sequence was obtained from a man between 18 and 29 years old in good health. Sequences were obtained from naive CD4+ T cells from blood. The chain recombines TRBV7-9 with TRBJ1-1; D not certain. CDR3 DNA sequence: TGTGCCAGCAGCTTAAACAGAAAAGCTTTCTTT. Protein product: CASSLNRKAFF. Filled out from reference TRBV7-9 and TRBJ1-1, the complete variable domain reads DTGVSQNPRHKITKRGQNVTFRCDPISEHNRLYWYRQTLGQGPEFLTYFQNEAQLEKSRLLSDRFSAERPKGSFSTLEIQRTEQGDSAMYLCASSLNRKAFFGQGTRLTVV.